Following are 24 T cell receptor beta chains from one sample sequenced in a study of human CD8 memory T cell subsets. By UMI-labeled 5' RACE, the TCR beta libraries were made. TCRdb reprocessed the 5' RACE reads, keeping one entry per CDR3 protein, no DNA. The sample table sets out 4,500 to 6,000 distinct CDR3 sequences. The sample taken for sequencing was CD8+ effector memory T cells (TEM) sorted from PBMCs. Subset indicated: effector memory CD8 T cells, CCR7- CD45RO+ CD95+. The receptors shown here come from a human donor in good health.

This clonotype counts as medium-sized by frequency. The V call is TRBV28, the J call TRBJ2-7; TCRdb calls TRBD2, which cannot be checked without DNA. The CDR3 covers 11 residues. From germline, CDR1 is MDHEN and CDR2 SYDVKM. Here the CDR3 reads CASSLPPEQYF.

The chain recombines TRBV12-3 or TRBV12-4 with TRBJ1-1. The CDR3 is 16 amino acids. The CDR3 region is CASSLILGTSNTEAFF.

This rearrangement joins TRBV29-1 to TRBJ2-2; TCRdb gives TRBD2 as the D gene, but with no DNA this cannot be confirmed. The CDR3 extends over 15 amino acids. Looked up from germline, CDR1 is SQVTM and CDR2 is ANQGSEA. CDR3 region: CSVLLAGWGTGELFF.

CDR3 residues: CASSIMLATYNEQFF. This sequence joins TRBV19 and TRBJ2-1. CDR3 length: 15 amino acids. Germline values: CDR1 LNHDA, CDR2 SQIVND (reference sequence).

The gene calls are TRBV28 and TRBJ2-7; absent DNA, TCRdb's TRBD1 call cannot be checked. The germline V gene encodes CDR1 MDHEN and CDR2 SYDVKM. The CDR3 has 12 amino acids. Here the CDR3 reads CASRGTPSEQYF.

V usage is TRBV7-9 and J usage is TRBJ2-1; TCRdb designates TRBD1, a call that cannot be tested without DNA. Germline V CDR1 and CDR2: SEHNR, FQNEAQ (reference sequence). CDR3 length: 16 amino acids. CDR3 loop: CASSVGGAPPFGEQFF. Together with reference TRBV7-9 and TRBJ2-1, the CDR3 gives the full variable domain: DTGVSQNPRHKITKRGQNVTFRCDPISEHNRLYWYRQTLGQGPEFLTYFQNEAQLEKSRLLSDRFSAERPKGSFSTLEIQRTEQGDSAMYLCASSVGGAPPFGEQFFGPGTRLTVL.

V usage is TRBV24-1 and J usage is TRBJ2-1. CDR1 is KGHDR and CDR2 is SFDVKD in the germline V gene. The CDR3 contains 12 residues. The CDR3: CATSDTKDEQFF.

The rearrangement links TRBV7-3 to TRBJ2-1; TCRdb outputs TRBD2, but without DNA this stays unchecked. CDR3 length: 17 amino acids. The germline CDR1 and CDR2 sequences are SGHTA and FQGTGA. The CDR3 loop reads CASSSGLAGVVDNEQFF.

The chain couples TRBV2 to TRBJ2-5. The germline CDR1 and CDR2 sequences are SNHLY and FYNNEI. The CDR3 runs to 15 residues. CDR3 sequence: CASSEGQTNGETQYF.

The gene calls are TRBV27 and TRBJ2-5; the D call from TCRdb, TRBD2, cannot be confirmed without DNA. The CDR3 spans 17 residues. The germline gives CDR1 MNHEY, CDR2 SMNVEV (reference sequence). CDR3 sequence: CASSSPGLATGQETQYF.

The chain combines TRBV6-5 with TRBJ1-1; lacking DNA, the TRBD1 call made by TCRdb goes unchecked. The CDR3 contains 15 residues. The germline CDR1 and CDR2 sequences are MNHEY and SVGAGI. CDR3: CASSSHSQGTPEAFF.

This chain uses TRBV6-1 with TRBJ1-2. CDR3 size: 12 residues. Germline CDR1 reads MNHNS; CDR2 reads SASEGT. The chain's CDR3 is CASSEFYSDYTF.

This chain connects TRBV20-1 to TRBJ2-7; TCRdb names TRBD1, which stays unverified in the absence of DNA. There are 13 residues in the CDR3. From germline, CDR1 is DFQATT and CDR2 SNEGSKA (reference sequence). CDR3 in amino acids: CSAPGDYSYEQYF.

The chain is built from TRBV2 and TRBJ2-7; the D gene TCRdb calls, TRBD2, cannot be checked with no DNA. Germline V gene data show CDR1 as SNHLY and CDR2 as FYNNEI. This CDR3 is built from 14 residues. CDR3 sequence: CASSHRDSSYEQYF.

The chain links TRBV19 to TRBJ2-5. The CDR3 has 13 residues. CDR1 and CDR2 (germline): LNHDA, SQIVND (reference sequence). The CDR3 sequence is CASSTDSQETQYF.

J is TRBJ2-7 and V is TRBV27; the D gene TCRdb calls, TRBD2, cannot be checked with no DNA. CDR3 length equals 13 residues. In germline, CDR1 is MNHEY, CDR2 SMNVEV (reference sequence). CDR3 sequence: CASRLGLAGDQYF.

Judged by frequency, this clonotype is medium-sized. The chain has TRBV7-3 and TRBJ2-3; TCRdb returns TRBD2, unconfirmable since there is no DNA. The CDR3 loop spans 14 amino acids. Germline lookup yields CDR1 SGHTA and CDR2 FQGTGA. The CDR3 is CANIAGGNTDTQYF.

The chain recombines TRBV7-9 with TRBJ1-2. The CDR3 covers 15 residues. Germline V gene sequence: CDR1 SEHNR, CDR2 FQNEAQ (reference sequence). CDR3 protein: CASRPEDIGSEGYTF. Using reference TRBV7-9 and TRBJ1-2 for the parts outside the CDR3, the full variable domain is DTGVSQNPRHKITKRGQNVTFRCDPISEHNRLYWYRQTLGQGPEFLTYFQNEAQLEKSRLLSDRFSAERPKGSFSTLEIQRTEQGDSAMYLCASRPEDIGSEGYTFGSGTRLTVV.

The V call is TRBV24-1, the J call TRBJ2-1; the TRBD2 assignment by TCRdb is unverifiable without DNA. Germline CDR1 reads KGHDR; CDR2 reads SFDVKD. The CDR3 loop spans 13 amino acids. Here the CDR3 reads CATGGTINNEQFF.

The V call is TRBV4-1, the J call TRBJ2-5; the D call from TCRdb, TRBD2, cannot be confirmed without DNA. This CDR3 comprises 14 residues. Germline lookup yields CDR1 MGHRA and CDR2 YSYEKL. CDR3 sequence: CASSQDLSGGAQYF.

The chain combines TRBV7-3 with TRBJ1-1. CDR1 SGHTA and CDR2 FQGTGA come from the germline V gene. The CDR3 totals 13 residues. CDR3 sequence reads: CASSYRPNTEAFF.

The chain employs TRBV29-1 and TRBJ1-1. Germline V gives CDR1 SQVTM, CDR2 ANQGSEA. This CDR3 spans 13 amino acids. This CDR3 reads CSAGHPRNTEAFF.

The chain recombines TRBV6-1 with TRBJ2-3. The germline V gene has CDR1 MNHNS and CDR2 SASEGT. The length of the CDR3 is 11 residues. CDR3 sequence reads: CASSHTDTQYF.

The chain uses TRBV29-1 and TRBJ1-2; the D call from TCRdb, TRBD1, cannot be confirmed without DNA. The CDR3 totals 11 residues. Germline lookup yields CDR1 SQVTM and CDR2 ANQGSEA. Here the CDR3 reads CSAGQGHGYTF.